This T cell receptor beta chain was retrieved from a study of memory CD4+ T cells and cytomegalovirus serostatus. This clone was detected only a few times. Single viable CD3+CD4+CD8-CD45RO+ cells were sorted as the memory CD4+ T cells. V was trimmed by 0 bases and J by 0 bases, leaving 13 bases between them. CDR1 SGHNT and CDR2 YYREEE come from the germline V gene (reference sequence). The CDR3 extends over 17 amino acids. Libraries were prepared by immunoSEQ multiplex PCR; TCRdb keeps only in-frame clonotypes and omits some of them. Here the sample spans tens of thousands of clones, approximately 82% being singletons.

The chain is built from TRBV5-4 and TRBJ1-3; D is undetermined. The sample was memory CD4+ T cells from blood. The source is an adult in good health and CMV-seronegative. The CDR3 region has the DNA TGTGCCAGCAGCTTGGTAGGAGGGCCACTCTCTGGAAACACCATATATTTT. This translates into CASSLVGGPLSGNTIYF. Filled out from reference TRBV5-4 and TRBJ1-3, the complete variable domain reads ETGVTQSPTHLIKTRGQQVTLRCSSQSGHNTVSWYQQALGQGPQFIFQYYREEENGRGNFPPRFSGLQFPNYSSELNVNALELDDSALYLCASSLVGGPLSGNTIYFGEGSWLTVV.